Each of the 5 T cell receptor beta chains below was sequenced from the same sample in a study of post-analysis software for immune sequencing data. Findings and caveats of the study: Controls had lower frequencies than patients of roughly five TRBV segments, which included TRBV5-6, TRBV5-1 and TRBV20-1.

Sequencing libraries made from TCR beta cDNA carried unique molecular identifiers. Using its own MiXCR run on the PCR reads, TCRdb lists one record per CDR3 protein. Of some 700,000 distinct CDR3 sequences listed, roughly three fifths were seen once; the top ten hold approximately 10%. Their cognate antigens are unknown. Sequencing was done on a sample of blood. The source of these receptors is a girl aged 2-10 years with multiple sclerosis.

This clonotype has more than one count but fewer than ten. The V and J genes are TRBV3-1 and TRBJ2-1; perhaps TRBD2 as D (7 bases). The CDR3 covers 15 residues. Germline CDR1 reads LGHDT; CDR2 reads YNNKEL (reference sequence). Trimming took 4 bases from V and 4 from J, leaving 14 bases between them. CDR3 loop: CASSPGGGRYNEQFF. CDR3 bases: TGTGCCAGCAGCCCGGGGGGCGGGAGATACAATGAGCAGTTCTTC.

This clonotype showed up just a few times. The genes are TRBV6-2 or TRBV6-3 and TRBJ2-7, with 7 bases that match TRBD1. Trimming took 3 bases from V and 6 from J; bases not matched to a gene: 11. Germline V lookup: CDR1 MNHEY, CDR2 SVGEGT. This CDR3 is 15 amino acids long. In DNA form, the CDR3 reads TGTGCCAGCAGTTATGTTTGGGACAGCAAGGGCGAGCAGTACTTC. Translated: CASSYVWDSKGEQYF.

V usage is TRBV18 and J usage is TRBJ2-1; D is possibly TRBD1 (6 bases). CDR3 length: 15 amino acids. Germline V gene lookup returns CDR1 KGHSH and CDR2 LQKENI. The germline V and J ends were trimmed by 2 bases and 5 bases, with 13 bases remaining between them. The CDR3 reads CASSPIRGGNNEQFF. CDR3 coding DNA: TGTGCCAGCTCACCAATCAGGGGTGGGAACAATGAGCAGTTCTTC.

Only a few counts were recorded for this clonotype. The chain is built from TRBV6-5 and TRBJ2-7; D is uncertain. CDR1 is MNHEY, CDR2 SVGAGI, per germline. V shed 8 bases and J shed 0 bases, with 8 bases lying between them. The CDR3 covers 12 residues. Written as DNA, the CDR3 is TGTGCCAGCGCCCGTAGCTCCTACGAGCAGTACTTC. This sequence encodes CASARSSYEQYF.

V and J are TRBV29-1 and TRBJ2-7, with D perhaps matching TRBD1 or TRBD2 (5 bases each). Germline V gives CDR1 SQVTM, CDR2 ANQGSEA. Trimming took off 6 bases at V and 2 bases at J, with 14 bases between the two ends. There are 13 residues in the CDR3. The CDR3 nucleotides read TGCAGCGTCGTCCGGGACCCAGCCTACGAGCAGTACTTC. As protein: CSVVRDPAYEQYF.